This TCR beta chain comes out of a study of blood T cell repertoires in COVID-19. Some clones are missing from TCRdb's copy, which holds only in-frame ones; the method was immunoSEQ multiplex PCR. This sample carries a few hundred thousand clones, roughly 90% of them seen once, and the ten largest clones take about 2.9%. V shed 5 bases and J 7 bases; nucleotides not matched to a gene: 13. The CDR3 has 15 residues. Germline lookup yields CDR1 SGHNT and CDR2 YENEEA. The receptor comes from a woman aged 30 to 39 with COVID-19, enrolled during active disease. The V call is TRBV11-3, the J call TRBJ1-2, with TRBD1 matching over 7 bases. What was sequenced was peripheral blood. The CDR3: CASSPVAGTEGGYTF. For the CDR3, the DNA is TGTGCCAGCAGCCCCGTCGCCGGGACAGAAGGTGGCTACACCTTC.